A selection of T cell receptor beta chains follows, all from one sample in a study of TIL therapy for anti-PD-1-resistant metastatic lung cancer. The data were produced by immunoSEQ multiplex PCR, yet TCRdb's version contains in-frame clones alone and is incomplete. The sample has about 50,000 clones, about two thirds seen once. The source material was tumor tissue, sampled at baseline. The receptors here all came from a person between 25 and 80 years old with non-small cell lung cancer. Both conserved end residues are part of each CDR3. The D gene is left open where the match is weak. Rows give clone size only sometimes, using once, few, many, or a class for an expanded clone.

- TRBJ2-7 TRBV7-6 - TGTGCCAGCAGCTTGGTAGCGGCCTACGAGCAGTACTTC CASSLVAAYEQYF
- TRBJ2-5 TRBV5-6 TRBD2 TGTGCCAGCAGCTGGGGGGGGAGTGCCCAAGAGACCCAGTACTTC CASSWGGSAQETQYF
few TRBJ1-6 TRBV7-8 - TGTGCCAGCAGCTCCCGACAGGACTATTCACCCCTCCACTTT CASSSRQDYSPLHF
- TRBJ1-3 TRBV7-6 TRBD1 TGTGCCAGCAGCTTGATGGGACAGGTCGTCTCTGGAAACACCATATATTTT CASSLMGQVVSGNTIYF
- TRBJ1-1 TRBV7-6 - TGTGCCAGCAGCTTATCAGGGGCGAACACTGAAGCTTTCTTT CASSLSGANTEAFF
few TRBJ2-7 TRBV30 TRBD2 TGTGCCTGGAGTGTCGTAGCCGGGACTAGCGGCGAGCAGTACTTC CAWSVVAGTSGEQYF
once TRBJ2-7 TRBV11-2 TRBD2 TGTGCCAGCAGGGCCGGGACTAGCGTCATCTACGAGCAGTACTTC CASRAGTSVIYEQYF
- TRBJ2-3 TRBV27 - TGTGCCAGCAGTTTATACGGGAGAGGACCAGATACGCAGTATTTT CASSLYGRGPDTQYF
- TRBJ1-5 TRBV5-6 - TGTGCCAGCAGCTTCCGGGACGGACTCAATCAGCCCCAGCATTTT CASSFRDGLNQPQHF
- TRBJ1-1 TRBV9 - TGTGCCAGCAGCGGCCCACCCACAGGGAACACTGAAGCTTTCTTT CASSGPPTGNTEAFF
- TRBJ1-4 TRBV11-2 TRBD1 TGTGCCAGCAGCTTGGGACAGGGGAGTCTAATTGCAACTAATGAAAAACTGTTTTTT CASSLGQGSLIATNEKLFF
- TRBJ1-1 TRBV5-1 TRBD1 TGCGCCAGCAAGACAGGGGGTGTGGAGAGGGCTTTCTTT CASKTGGVERAFF
- TRBJ1-2 TRBV27 - TGTGCCATCGGTGGGGGGCAATCCTATGGCTACACCTTC CAIGGGQSYGYTF
- TRBJ2-5 TRBV14 - TGTGCCAGCAGCCAATTGGGCAGGGGCCAGGAGACCCAGTACTTC CASSQLGRGQETQYF
few TRBJ1-2 TRBV11-2 - TGTGCCAGCAGCCTGCGGGGGCAGGGTAACTATGGCTACACCTTC CASSLRGQGNYGYTF
- TRBJ1-1 TRBV2 - TGTGCCAGCAGTCAACCGATGATTCGACCTGAAGCTTTCTTT CASSQPMIRPEAFF
- TRBJ2-7 TRBV6-1 TRBD2 TGTGCCAGCAGTGCTACTTTAGCGGGCGTCTCCTACGAGCAGTACTTC CASSATLAGVSYEQYF
once TRBJ1-2 TRBV5-1 TRBD1 TGCGCCAGCAGCTTGGGACAGGGGCAGGGCTACACCTTC CASSLGQGQGYTF
- TRBJ2-2 TRBV6-6 TRBD2 TGTGCCAGCAGTATCCGAGCGGGAGGGAACACCGGGGAGCTGTTTTTT CASSIRAGGNTGELFF
- TRBJ2-1 TRBV4-3 - TGCGCCAGCAGCCAAGATTTAGTGGGAGGTACCTACAATGAGCAGTTCTTC CASSQDLVGGTYNEQFF
- TRBJ1-2 TRBV28 - TGTGCCAGCTGGTTCGGGAGGGACTTTTATTATGGCTACACCTTC CASWFGRDFYYGYTF
- TRBJ2-5 TRBV5-1 TRBD2 TGCGCCAGCAGCTTGCGCCCGGGACTAGCGGGAGAAACGGAGACCCAGTACTTC CASSLRPGLAGETETQYF
- TRBJ1-5 TRBV7-2 - TGTGCCAGCAGCCTCAAAAGGGGGGCAGGCAATCAGCCCCAGCATTTT CASSLKRGAGNQPQHF
- TRBJ2-7 TRBV27 - TGTGCCAGCAGTTTAGTGGGACTTGGGTACGAGCAGTACTTC CASSLVGLGYEQYF
- TRBJ2-3 TRBV7-6 TRBD2 TGTGCCAGCAGCCCCCGAGGCGCGGGGGGTAGGAATACGCAGTATTTT CASSPRGAGGRNTQYF
- TRBJ2-1 TRBV5-1 TRBD2 TGCGCCAGCAGCTTGGCCGCGGGAGGACTATCGAGCTCCTACAATGAGCAGTTCTTC CASSLAAGGLSSSYNEQFF
- TRBJ1-4 TRBV5-1 TRBD1 TGCGCCAGCAGCTTACAGGGGGCTAATGAAAAACTGTTTTTT CASSLQGANEKLFF
- TRBJ2-7 TRBV5-6 TRBD2 TGTGCCAGCAGCTTTTATCGGGGCGGGAGCTCCTACGAGCAGTACTTC CASSFYRGGSSYEQYF
- TRBJ2-7 TRBV5-1 - TGCGCCAGCAGCCGTGAGGGATACTCGGAAGAGCAGCAGTACTTC CASSREGYSEEQQYF
- TRBJ2-7 TRBV28 - TGTGCCAGCAGTTTAGTGCCCGGGGTCGATACTACCTACGAGCAGTACTTC CASSLVPGVDTTYEQYF
- TRBJ1-6 TRBV7-2 - TGTGCCAGCAGCTTGTGGGGGAGGAATTCACCCCTCCACTTT CASSLWGRNSPLHF
few TRBJ1-5 TRBV10-3 - TGTGCCATCAGTGAGGCACAGAATCAGCCCCAGCATTTT CAISEAQNQPQHF
- TRBJ2-7 TRBV11-1 TRBD2 TGTGCCAGCAGCTCGGGACTAGCGGGGGCCCCAACCTACGAGCAGTACTTC CASSSGLAGAPTYEQYF
few TRBJ1-2 TRBV5-1 - TGCGCCAGCAGCTTGGCCGACGCCTTGGGGGGCTACACCTTC CASSLADALGGYTF
- TRBJ2-1 TRBV7-2 - TGTGCCAGCAGCTTAGGCGACTTTGCCCATGAGCAGTTCTTC CASSLGDFAHEQFF
few TRBJ2-2 TRBV5-1 TRBD2 TGCGCCAGCAGCTCGGGTCTAGCGGGAGGAAACACCGGGGAGCTGTTTTTT CASSSGLAGGNTGELFF
- TRBJ1-4 TRBV30 - TGTGCCTGGAGTGGGGGGGCCTATGAAAAACTGTTTTTT CAWSGGAYEKLFF
- TRBJ1-5 TRBV18 - TGTGCCAGCTCACCAGACCTACGACAGACCAATCAGCCCCAGCATTTT CASSPDLRQTNQPQHF
- TRBJ2-7 TRBV28 TRBD2 TGTGCCAGCACATCGGGGGGGCCGGGCGAGCAGTACTTC CASTSGGPGEQYF
- TRBJ1-5 TRBV19 - TGTGCCAGTAGTATCTGGGGGGCGGTAAGCAATCAGCCCCAGCATTTT CASSIWGAVSNQPQHF
- TRBJ2-1 TRBV7-8 - TGTGCCAGCAGCTTAGAGTCGGGGCTGAATGAGCAGTTCTTC CASSLESGLNEQFF
- TRBJ1-2 TRBV5-1 - TGCGCCAGCAGCTTGGCGGGCGGGCAGGGACACAACTATGGCTACACCTTC CASSLAGGQGHNYGYTF
- TRBJ1-6 TRBV7-2 TRBD1 TGTGCCAGCAGCTTAGCAGGGACAGGGGGCGCCCCCCCCCTCCACTTT CASSLAGTGGAPPLHF